This TCR beta chain was recovered during a study of T cell responses to AZD1222 COVID-19 vaccine. Assay used: immunoSEQ multiplex PCR; TCRdb lists only in-frame clones, some missing. Of some 150,000 clones listed, roughly nine tenths are singletons. CDR3 size: 15 residues. The germline V and J ends were trimmed by 2 bases and 2 bases, with 10 bases remaining between them. From germline, CDR1 is KGHSH and CDR2 LQKENI. Study-wide points: Elevations in Spike-specific TCR breadth and depth followed administration of two AZD1222 doses.

As to this clone: No antigen is known for it.

This TCR was sampled from an adult who had recovered from COVID-19. The sample here was peripheral blood, taken after recovery from COVID-19. The chain couples TRBV18 to TRBJ1-5; the D is unclear. CDR3 sequence (DNA): TGTGCCAGCTCACCAGATGGGCAGGGCAATCAGCCCCAGCATTTT. Translated, it gives CASSPDGQGNQPQHF. Full variable domain (rest looked up from reference TRBV18 and TRBJ1-5): NAGVMQNPRHLVRRRGQEARLRCSPMKGHSHVYWYRQLPEEGLKFMVYLQKENIIDESGMPKERFSAEFPKEGPSILRIQQVVRGDSAAYFCASSPDGQGNQPQHFGDGTRLSIL.